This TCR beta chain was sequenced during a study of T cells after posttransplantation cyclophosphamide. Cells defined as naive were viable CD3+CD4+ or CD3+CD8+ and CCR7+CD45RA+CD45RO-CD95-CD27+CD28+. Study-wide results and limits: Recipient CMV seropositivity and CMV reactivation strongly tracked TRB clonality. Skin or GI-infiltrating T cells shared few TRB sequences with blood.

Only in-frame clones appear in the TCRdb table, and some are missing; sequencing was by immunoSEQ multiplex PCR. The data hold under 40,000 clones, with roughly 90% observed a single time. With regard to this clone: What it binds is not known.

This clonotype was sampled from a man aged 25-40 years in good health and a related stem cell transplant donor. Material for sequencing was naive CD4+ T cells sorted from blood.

CDR3 coding DNA: TGTGCCAGCAGTTCCTCCGTATTAGTAGAGAACACTGAAGCTTTCTTT. It translates to CASSSSVLVENTEAFF. V is TRBV27 and J is TRBJ1-1; D is ambiguous. CDR3 length: 16 residues. Germline V gene data show CDR1 as MNHEY and CDR2 as SMNVEV (reference sequence). The ends were cut back, 4 bases at V and 1 base at J, with 16 bases in the middle.